This entry lists 29 T cell receptor beta chains sequenced from one sample in a study of shared clonotypes between healthy human individuals. The data were produced by immunoSEQ multiplex PCR, yet TCRdb's version contains in-frame clones alone and is incomplete. The sample has some 1 million clones; about 80% are singletons. The sequenced sample consisted of memory CD4+ T cells sorted from blood. Subset specified: CD45RA-negative fraction. The receptors were sampled from a young man in good health.

The V gene is TRBV25-1, the J gene TRBJ1-1; maybe TRBD1 (6 bases). The germline V gene has CDR1 MGHDK and CDR2 SYGVNS. V was shortened by 5 bases and J by 3 bases, with 16 bases between the two germline ends. The CDR3 contains 15 residues. Here the CDR3 DNA reads TGTGCCAGCAGTCAGCAGGGGCATCCCGACACTGAAGCTTTCTTT. Protein product: CASSQQGHPDTEAFF.

This chain uses TRBV21-1 with TRBJ1-1; the table gives TRBD1 as D, unverified against the DNA. TRBV21-1 is described as a pseudogene. The length of the CDR3 is 13 residues. CDR3 loop: CASSSRTATEAFF. The CDR3 region has the DNA TGTGCCAGCAGCTCGAGGACAGCAACTGAAGCTTTCTTT.

The chain couples TRBV28 to TRBJ1-5; D is perhaps TRBD1 (5 bases). CDR1 and CDR2 from the germline V gene are MDHEN and SYDVKM. The CDR3 extends over 15 amino acids. V lost 7 bases and J 6 bases, leaving 19 bases between the germline ends. The CDR3: CASTLGDRKGQPQHF. The CDR3 region has the DNA TGTGCCAGCACCTTGGGGGACCGGAAGGGTCAGCCCCAGCATTTT.

V is TRBV5-4 and J is TRBJ2-7, with a weak D call TRBD2 (6 bases). The CDR3 is made up of 16 amino acids. The V end lost 4 bases, the J end lost 2 bases, and 19 bases lay between the germline ends. Germline loops: CDR1 SGHNT, CDR2 YYREEE (reference sequence). CDR3 in amino acids: CASSGGKGSLTYEQYF. Here the CDR3 DNA reads TGTGCCAGCAGCGGGGGGAAGGGCAGCCTTACCTACGAGCAGTACTTC.

This chain connects TRBV4-3 to TRBJ1-2; unclear D gene. With 0 bases removed from V and 4 bases from J, the gap between germline ends came to 15 bases. There are 16 residues in the CDR3. Germline V gene sequence: CDR1 LGHNA, CDR2 YSLEER. CDR3: CASSQDDGVPSYGYTF. CDR3 coding DNA: TGCGCCAGCAGCCAAGATGACGGGGTCCCATCCTATGGCTACACCTTC.

This clone showed up just once. The chain employs TRBV2 and TRBJ2-1; D may be TRBD1 or TRBD2 (6 bases each). CDR3 length: 15 residues. The germline V gene has CDR1 SNHLY and CDR2 FYNNEI. Trimming stripped 6 bases from V and 10 bases from J, with 22 bases between. The CDR3 coding sequence is TGTGCCAGCAGCCTTGGGGGGCGGACCGGGGGAGAGCAGTTCTTC. Its protein is CASSLGGRTGGEQFF.

This clone has just a few counts. The V gene is TRBV5-6, the J gene TRBJ1-6; D perhaps matches TRBD1 (6 bases). CDR1 and CDR2 (germline): SGHDT, YYEEEE. This CDR3 region has 16 residues. V lost 0 bases and J 9 bases, leaving 16 bases between the germline ends. CDR3 sequence reads: CASSLGGQGKSSPLHF. CDR3 nucleotide sequence: TGTGCCAGCAGCTTGGGGGGCCAGGGGAAGAGTTCACCCCTCCACTTT.

This chain connects TRBV14 to TRBJ2-3, with D possibly being TRBD2 (5 bases). Germline assignment: CDR1 SGHDN and CDR2 FVKESK. The V gene lost 0 bases and the J gene lost 0 bases, with 10 bases spanning the gap. The CDR3 length is 16 residues. This CDR3 is CASSQDAGVSTDTQYF. CDR3 DNA sequence: TGTGCCAGCAGCCAAGACGCCGGGGTCAGCACAGATACGCAGTATTTT.

This clone was detected only a few times. The chain links TRBV9 to TRBJ2-1; weak D call: TRBD2 (5 bases). The germline gives CDR1 SGDLS, CDR2 YYNGEE. The CDR3 is 14 amino acids. Trimming took off 1 base at V and 5 bases at J, with 10 bases between the two ends. The DNA for the CDR3 is TGTGCCAGCAGCGTAAGGGAGCCCAACAATGAGCAGTTCTTC. This codes for CASSVREPNNEQFF.

As concerns this clone: Additional DNA sequences in this sample encode the identical CDR3. The J gene is TRBJ2-5, the V gene TRBV18; D gene unclear. CDR3 length: 11 amino acids. Per germline, CDR1 KGHSH and CDR2 LQKENI. Trimming left V 4 bases short and J 2 bases short, with 2 bases between. The chain's CDR3 is CASSQQETQYF. The CDR3, as DNA: TGTGCCAGCTCACAACAAGAGACCCAGTACTTC.

This clone was counted between two and nine times. In the same sample, other DNA sequences code for this CDR3. V usage is TRBV30 and J usage is TRBJ2-7, with D perhaps TRBD1 (6 bases). Trimming took off 1 base at V and 3 bases at J, with 7 bases between the two ends. CDR3 length: 12 amino acids. Germline CDR1 GTSNPN, CDR2 SVGIG (reference sequence). As DNA, the CDR3 is TGTGCCTGGAGTGCGACAGGCTACGAGCAGTACTTC. Its protein is CAWSATGYEQYF.

CDR3: CASSPPQATYGYTF. CDR3 coding DNA: TGTGCCAGCAGCCCACCGCAGGCGACCTATGGCTACACCTTC. The V call is TRBV5-6, the J call TRBJ1-2; D is undetermined. V was trimmed by 4 bases and J by 4 bases, leaving 14 bases between them. CDR1 SGHDT and CDR2 YYEEEE come from the germline V gene. This CDR3 region has 14 residues. Filled out from reference TRBV5-6 and TRBJ1-2, the complete variable domain reads DAGVTQSPTHLIKTRGQQVTLRCSPKSGHDTVSWYQQALGQGPQFIFQYYEEEERQRGNFPDRFSGHQFPNYSSELNVNALLLGDSALYLCASSPPQATYGYTFGSGTRLTVV.

The V and J genes are TRBV7-8 and TRBJ2-4; TRBD2 might be the D (7 bases). V dropped 4 bases and J dropped 4 bases, with 17 bases sitting between them. The germline V gene has CDR1 SGHVS and CDR2 FQNEAQ. CDR3 size: 16 residues. CDR3 loop: CASSSPGGRWKNIQYF. The CDR3 coding sequence is TGTGCCAGCAGCTCCCCCGGGGGGCGTTGGAAAAACATTCAGTACTTC.

A note on this clone: Since a far larger clone is one base different, this is likely a read error. The gene calls are TRBV7-9 and TRBJ2-1, with 10 bases matching TRBD2. Germline loops: CDR1 SEHNR, CDR2 FQNEAQ (reference sequence). This CDR3 has 15 residues. Trimming cost V 2 bases and J 4 bases; bases outside gene matches: 2. The CDR3 region has the DNA TGTGCCAGCAGCTTACTAGCGGGGGTGTACAATGAGCAGTTCTTC. Its protein product is CASSLLAGVYNEQFF.

The chain couples TRBV20-1 to TRBJ2-2; D gene unclear. The CDR3 spans 11 residues. Germline CDR1 reads DFQATT; CDR2 reads SNEGSKA (reference sequence). The V end lost 6 bases, the J end lost 5 bases, and 7 bases lay between the germline ends. CDR3 in amino acids: CSASQTGELFF. As DNA, the CDR3 is TGCAGTGCCAGCCAGACCGGGGAGCTGTTTTTT.

The V gene is TRBV10-3, the J gene TRBJ2-3; D is uncertain. CDR1 and CDR2 from the germline V gene are ENHRY and SYGVKD. The CDR3 has 14 residues. V was cut by 2 bases and J by 0 bases, with 6 bases left in between. The CDR3 spells CAISEQPSTDTQYF. CDR3 in DNA: TGTGCCATCAGTGAGCAGCCGAGCACAGATACGCAGTATTTT.

There are a few counts of this clone. The chain has TRBV18 and TRBJ1-5, with D hard to call. Germline V gene lookup returns CDR1 KGHSH and CDR2 LQKENI. Trimming cost V 6 bases and J 5 bases, with 11 bases left between them. The CDR3 contains 13 residues. The DNA of the CDR3 is TGTGCCAGCTCTCCGACCGGAGATCAGCCCCAGCATTTT. It codes for CASSPTGDQPQHF.

The J gene is TRBJ1-3, the V gene TRBV11-3; TRBD1 might be the D (5 bases). Per the germline V gene, CDR1 is SGHNT and CDR2 is YENEEA. The V end was cut by 2 bases, the J end by 3 bases, with 8 bases between. The CDR3 contains 14 residues. The CDR3 DNA reads as TGTGCCAGCAGCTTACTTGACAGTGGAAACACCATATATTTT. Translating it yields CASSLLDSGNTIYF.

The J gene is TRBJ2-3, the V gene TRBV10-3, with 11 nucleotides matching TRBD2. V shed 10 bases and J 0 bases; nucleotides not matched to a gene: 12. The CDR3 contains 17 residues. Per germline, CDR1 ENHRY and CDR2 SYGVKD. The CDR3 is CATAGTSGTISTDTQYF. The CDR3 DNA follows: TGTGCCACCGCCGGGACTAGCGGAACGATAAGCACAGATACGCAGTATTTT.

The J gene is TRBJ2-5, the V gene TRBV7-9; the D gene could be TRBD1 or TRBD2 (6 bases each). The CDR3 covers 13 residues. Germline V gene lookup returns CDR1 SEHNR and CDR2 FQNEAQ (reference sequence). With 6 bases removed from V and 1 base from J, the gap between germline ends came to 9 bases. The CDR3 spells CASRGGLQETQYF. The CDR3 nucleotides are TGTGCCAGCAGGGGGGGCCTCCAAGAGACCCAGTACTTC.

This CDR3 is CATRGGYQSDTQYF. The CDR3 DNA reads TGCGCCACTAGAGGGGGATATCAATCCGATACGCAGTATTTT. The rearrangement links TRBV4-1 to TRBJ2-3; D is possibly TRBD1 (6 bases). This CDR3 is 14 amino acids long. Per the germline V gene, CDR1 is MGHRA and CDR2 is YSYEKL. Trimming took 10 bases from V and 6 from J, leaving 20 bases between them.

The V call is TRBV30, the J call TRBJ1-6; no definite D call. V was trimmed by 1 base and J by 7 bases, leaving 14 bases between them. Germline-derived CDR1 and CDR2 are GTSNPN and SVGIG (reference sequence). The CDR3 is 15 residues long. The CDR3 nucleotides read TGTGCCTGGAGTGCCGGGGAAGGATGGAATTCACCCCTCCACTTT. Protein product: CAWSAGEGWNSPLHF.

The chain is built from TRBV19 and TRBJ2-6, with 7 positions matching TRBD1. The ends lost 3 bases at V and 3 bases at J; junction bases unmatched: 2. The CDR3 runs to 15 residues. In germline, CDR1 is LNHDA, CDR2 SQIVND (reference sequence). The CDR3 region is CASSIDRVGANVLTF. CDR3 bases: TGTGCCAGTAGTATCGACAGGGTTGGGGCCAACGTCCTGACTTTC.

The rearrangement uses TRBV6-1 and TRBJ1-6; unclear D gene. The CDR3 consists of 15 residues. V was cut by 4 bases and J by 6 bases, with 13 bases left in between. Germline CDR1 and CDR2: MNHNS and SASEGT. The CDR3 loop reads CASSGEGSVNSPLHF. The CDR3 DNA follows: TGTGCCAGCAGTGGAGAGGGTTCCGTTAATTCACCCCTCCACTTT.

Turning to this clone: This may be a read error: a much more frequent sequence differs by one nucleotide. This chain links TRBV6-6 with TRBJ2-7; D not certain. CDR1 is MNHNY and CDR2 is SVGAGI in the germline V gene (reference sequence). The CDR3 is 11 amino acids. The V end was cut by 10 bases, the J end by 3 bases, with 10 bases between. CDR3: CANSSSYEQYF. CDR3 in DNA: TGTGCCAACAGCTCCAGCTACGAGCAGTACTTC.

CDR3 nucleotide sequence: TGTGCCAGCACCCTAGGGAAGGGACTCTACAATGAGCAGTTCTTC. It encodes CASTLGKGLYNEQFF. The chain combines TRBV7-2 with TRBJ2-1; perhaps TRBD2 as D (6 bases). Germline V CDR1 and CDR2: SGHTA, FQGNSA. The CDR3 totals 15 residues. Trimming pared 7 bases from V and 3 bases from J, leaving 16 bases between. Drawing the rest from reference TRBV7-2 and TRBJ2-1, the complete variable domain is GAGVSQSPSNKVTEKGKDVELRCDPISGHTALYWYRQSLGQGLEFLIYFQGNSAPDKSGLPSDRFSAERTGGSVSTLTIQRTQQEDSAVYLCASTLGKGLYNEQFFGPGTRLTVL.

The V gene is TRBV7-9, the J gene TRBJ1-1; D unclear. CDR3 length equals 11 residues. Germline V gives CDR1 SEHNR, CDR2 FQNEAQ (reference sequence). Trimming stripped 5 bases from V and 7 bases from J, with 8 bases between. This chain's CDR3 is CASSEKGEAFF. Written as DNA, the CDR3 is TGTGCCAGCAGCGAGAAGGGTGAAGCTTTCTTT.

The genes are TRBV19 and TRBJ2-5; 8 bases fit TRBD1. Trimming at V came to 3 bases and at J to 5 bases, leaving 8 bases not matched to a gene. The CDR3 loop spans 15 amino acids. CDR1 LNHDA and CDR2 SQIVND come from the germline V gene (reference sequence). The CDR3, as DNA: TGTGCCAGTAGTATCGCGGCAGGGGGCCTGGAGACCCAGTACTTC. This encodes CASSIAAGGLETQYF.

The chain uses TRBV6-1 and TRBJ1-6; perhaps TRBD1 as D (5 bases). The CDR3 is 15 amino acids. Germline V CDR1 and CDR2: MNHNS, SASEGT. V lost 1 base and J lost 10, with 14 bases in between. The CDR3 protein is CASSEGNSGSSPLHF. CDR3 nucleotide sequence: TGTGCCAGCAGTGAAGGAAATTCAGGGAGCTCACCCCTCCACTTT.